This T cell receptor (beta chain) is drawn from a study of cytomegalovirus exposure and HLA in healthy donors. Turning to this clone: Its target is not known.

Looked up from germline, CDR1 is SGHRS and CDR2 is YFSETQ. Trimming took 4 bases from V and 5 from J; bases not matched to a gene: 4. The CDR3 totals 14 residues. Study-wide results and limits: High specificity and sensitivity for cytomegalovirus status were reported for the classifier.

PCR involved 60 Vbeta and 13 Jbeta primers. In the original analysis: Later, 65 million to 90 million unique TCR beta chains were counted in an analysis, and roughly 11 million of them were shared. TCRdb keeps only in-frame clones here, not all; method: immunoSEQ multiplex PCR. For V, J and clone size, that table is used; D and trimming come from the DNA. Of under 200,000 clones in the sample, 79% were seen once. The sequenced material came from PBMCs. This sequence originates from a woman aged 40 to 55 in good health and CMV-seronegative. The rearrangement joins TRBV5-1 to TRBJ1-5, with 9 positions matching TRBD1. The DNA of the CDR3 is TGCGCCAGCAGCCCACGACAGGGGGATCAGCCCCAGCATTTT. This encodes CASSPRQGDQPQHF.